A selection of T cell receptor beta chains follows, all from one sample in a study of post-analysis software for immune sequencing data. TCRdb reanalysed the PCR reads using MiXCR and keeps one entry per CDR3 protein. This table holds some 690,000 distinct CDR3 sequences, roughly 30% found once. Sequencing was done on a sample of blood. The receptors stem from a girl aged 5-17 years with multiple sclerosis. Both conserved end residues are part of each CDR3. Each record gives: CDR3 protein, CDR3 DNA, D gene, clone size, V gene, J gene. A D gene is named only where the DNA matches it firmly. Clone size is not always given. Where it is, it says once, few, many or a class for expanded clones.

CATSGDKQGPREDTQYF	TGTGCCACCAGTGGGGATAAACAGGGGCCAAGAGAGGATACGCAGTATTTT	TRBD1	few	TRBV24-1	TRBJ2-3
CAGSGDRVPSGANVLTF	TGCGCCGGCAGCGGGGACAGGGTACCCTCTGGGGCCAACGTCCTGACTTTC	TRBD1	.	TRBV5-1	TRBJ2-6
CTSSAGDRGTYGYTF	TGTACCAGCAGCGCAGGGGACAGGGGTACCTATGGCTACACCTTC	TRBD1	.	TRBV7-2	TRBJ1-2
CSAGLSTDTQYF	TGCAGTGCCGGACTGAGCACAGATACGCAGTATTTT	.	many	TRBV20-1	TRBJ2-3
CASSFGTPVDTQYF	TGTGCCAGCAGCTTCGGGACTCCAGTAGATACGCAGTATTTT	.	few	TRBV5-6	TRBJ2-3
CASSQNLPSGLAGRPEQYF	TGCGCCAGCAGCCAAAATCTACCATCGGGACTAGCGGGCCGACCCGAGCAGTACTTC	TRBD2	.	TRBV4-3	TRBJ2-7
CASSLAEGQRETQYF	TGCGCCAGCAGCTTGGCCGAGGGACAGAGGGAGACCCAGTACTTC	TRBD1	.	TRBV5-1	TRBJ2-5
CASSVPGPEAFF	TGCGCCAGCAGCGTACCAGGCCCTGAAGCTTTCTTT	.	few	TRBV5-1	TRBJ1-1
CATSVGGGYNEQFF	TGTGCCACCAGTGTCGGAGGGGGGTACAATGAGCAGTTCTTC	.	.	TRBV24-1	TRBJ2-1
CSARTGGWGYTF	TGCAGTGCTAGGACAGGGGGTTGGGGCTACACATTC	TRBD1	.	TRBV20-1	TRBJ1-2
CSARDTGEDFNEQFF	TGCAGTGCTAGAGATACGGGGGAGGACTTCAATGAGCAGTTCTTC	.	.	TRBV20-1	TRBJ2-1
CSARGSSSTQYF	TGCAGTGCTAGAGGCAGTAGCAGTACGCAGTATTTT	.	.	TRBV20-1	TRBJ2-3
CASSQVSTEAFF	TGTGCCAGCAGCCAAGTTTCCACCGAAGCTTTCTTT	.	.	TRBV4-2	TRBJ1-1
CASSSQQGGIYEQYF	TGCGCCAGCAGCTCCCAACAGGGGGGTATCTACGAGCAGTACTTC	TRBD1	.	TRBV5-1	TRBJ2-7
CASSLAEGHYEQYF	TGCGCCAGCAGCTTGGCCGAGGGACACTACGAGCAGTACTTC	.	few	TRBV5-1	TRBJ2-7
CASSPPGRVFAFF	TGTGCCAGCAGCCCCCCCGGAAGGGTGTTTGCTTTCTTT	.	.	TRBV9	TRBJ1-1
CASSNRGRTDTQYF	TGTGCCAGCAGTAACAGGGGGAGGACAGATACGCAGTATTTT	TRBD1	few	TRBV28	TRBJ2-3
CSVGRDSGETQYF	TGCAGCGTGGGCCGGGACTCGGGTGAGACCCAGTACTTC	.	.	TRBV29-1	TRBJ2-5
CASSLRDAGGYTF	TGTGCCAGCAGCTTGAGGGACGCGGGGGGCTACACCTTC	.	.	TRBV5-6	TRBJ1-2
CASSLYTGGNHGYTF	TGTGCCAGCAGCTTATATACTGGAGGGAACCATGGCTACACCTTC	.	many	TRBV5-5	TRBJ1-2
CASSPRDRGETQYF	TGTGCCAGCAGTCCCAGGGACAGAGGAGAGACCCAGTACTTC	TRBD1	.	TRBV6-6	TRBJ2-5
CASSLPWGTDTQYF	TGTGCCAGCAGTTTACCCTGGGGCACAGATACGCAGTATTTT	.	few	TRBV12-3/TRBV12-4	TRBJ2-3
CASSQGVGETYEQYF	TGTGCCAGCAGCCAAGGCGTGGGGGAGACCTACGAGCAGTACTTC	.	.	TRBV3-1	TRBJ2-7
CASSPTGVRSYEQYF	TGTGCCAGCAGCCCGACAGGGGTTAGGTCCTACGAGCAGTACTTC	TRBD1	.	TRBV28	TRBJ2-7
CASSYSQGNTGELFF	TGTGCCAGCAGTTACTCCCAGGGTAACACCGGGGAGCTGTTTTTT	.	.	TRBV6-6	TRBJ2-2
CSAPSGGSYNEQFF	TGCAGTGCTCCCTCTGGGGGCTCCTACAATGAGCAGTTCTTC	.	.	TRBV20-1	TRBJ2-1
CASSYPSAGQETQYF	TGTGCCAGCAGCTACCCCTCCGCAGGACAAGAGACCCAGTACTTC	.	few	TRBV7-9	TRBJ2-5
CASSLILAGGLGEQFF	TGTGCCAGCAGCTTAATACTAGCGGGTGGACTGGGTGAGCAGTTCTTC	TRBD2	.	TRBV11-2	TRBJ2-1
CASSFVSAPLHF	TGTGCCAGCAGCTTCGTCAGCGCACCCCTCCACTTT	.	.	TRBV12-3/TRBV12-4	TRBJ1-6
CSVDRRLAGEGIEQFF	TGCAGCGTTGATCGTCGCCTAGCGGGAGAAGGGATTGAGCAGTTCTTC	TRBD2	many	TRBV29-1	TRBJ2-1
CASSQTGPPSFAGANVLTF	TGTGCCAGCAGCCAGACAGGGCCACCGAGCTTCGCCGGGGCCAACGTCCTGACTTTC	TRBD1	few	TRBV7-8	TRBJ2-6
CSGRVGGLYEQYF	TGCAGTGGTCGCGTAGGGGGACTCTACGAGCAGTACTTC	.	.	TRBV20-1	TRBJ2-7
CSAPDLGNSNQPQHF	TGCAGTGCTCCCGACCTGGGGAATAGCAATCAGCCCCAGCATTTT	.	.	TRBV20-1	TRBJ1-5
CSATTPWGSRETQYF	TGCAGTGCCACAACTCCCTGGGGTAGTAGGGAGACCCAGTACTTC	.	.	TRBV20-1	TRBJ2-5
CASSGGQPGANVLTF	TGTGCCAGCAGCGGAGGACAGCCTGGGGCCAACGTCCTGACTTTC	.	few	TRBV7-2	TRBJ2-6
CASSYEDTEAFF	TGTGCCAGCAGCTATGAGGACACTGAAGCTTTCTTT	.	.	TRBV4-2	TRBJ1-1